These T cell receptor beta chains were read from a single sample in a study of cytomegalovirus exposure and HLA in healthy donors. Assay: immunoSEQ multiplex PCR; the TCRdb copy retains only in-frame clones and omits some. The table shows 140,000 to 150,000 clones, with around 84% occurring only once. The specimen sequenced was PBMCs. These receptors came from a middle-aged man in good health and CMV-seropositive. Both conserved end residues are part of each CDR3.

v_call cdr3_aa
TRBV27 CASSLSAGAGGELFF
TRBV11-2 CASSTQGFTYGYTF
TRBV9 CASSVEYSSLYGNTIYF
TRBV5-4 CASSAAGTLSYEQYF
TRBV18 CASSLVGVRADTEAFF
TRBV7-3 CASSLTAGRGPQETQYF
TRBV7-8 CASSLRRAVQETQYF
TRBV6-5 CASSIGLSSYEQYF
TRBV18 CASSPQGDTEAFF
TRBV7-2 CASSRGGQGGKIYEQYF
TRBV7-9 CSSSFPSPETQYF
TRBV5-4 CASSTPPGTRVSTDTQYF
TRBV29-1 CSVIGESNQPQHF
TRBV7-8 CASSLTWSGSSYEQYF